What follows is one TCR beta chain and its context. The CDR3 covers 18 residues. Germline CDR1 reads SGHKS; CDR2 reads YYEKEE (reference sequence). V was trimmed by 0 bases and J by 0 bases, leaving 18 bases between them. Under the authors' procedure: Amplification from reference gene primers served as the basis for estimated nucleated cell counts. The protocol was immunoSEQ multiplex PCR, while the TCRdb copy is restricted to in-frame clones and leaves out a portion. V and J calls and clone size follow that table, whereas D and trimming were derived from the DNA. Among about 270,000 clones listed, under 90% were seen once. This sample was included in a study of blood T cell repertoires in COVID-19. Study as a whole: Both acute and convalescent COVID-19 samples were obtained from the United States, Italy and Spain. From T cells, B-cell-depleted T cells, or PBMCs came the material, which was cDNA or gDNA.

The sequenced sample consisted of peripheral blood. This TCR derives from a human donor in a cohort sampled during active COVID-19. V and J are TRBV5-5 and TRBJ1-1; no clear D. The CDR3: CASSLVVSVLTMNTEAFF. The CDR3 DNA reads as TGTGCCAGCAGCTTGGTTGTTAGTGTGCTAACTATGAACACTGAAGCTTTCTTT.